This T cell receptor beta chain originates from a study of OX40 agonist ivuxolimab in advanced cancers. General observations from the study: Normalized T-cell clonal expansion was also low in some nonresponders. Some of the lowest clonal expansion was seen in partial responders at 0.1-3.0 mg/kg. The CD4+ and CD8+ T cells in the blood had expanded clonally by week 6 at 0.1 to 3.0 mg/kg.

Clones were read by immunoSEQ multiplex PCR, and TCRdb kept only the in-frame ones, dropping some. The sample lists some 54,000 clones, around three quarters occurring once. The table lists this clone with a count of one. Its antigen is still unknown. V shed 4 bases and J 0 bases; nucleotides not matched to a gene: 3. This CDR3 region has 15 residues. Germline V gives CDR1 MNHEY, CDR2 SMNVEV (reference sequence). Sequencing was performed on CD4+ or CD8+ T cells sorted from blood, taken in a trial of the OX40 agonist ivuxolimab. The source of this sequence is an adult with an advanced solid tumor such as melanoma, head and neck, liver or kidney cancer. The chain has TRBV27 and TRBJ2-3, with 8 bases matching TRBD1. CDR3: CASSSRGPSTDTQYF. CDR3 nucleotide sequence: TGTGCCAGCAGTTCCAGGGGGCCGAGCACAGATACGCAGTATTTT.